This T cell receptor beta chain emerged from a study of post-analysis software for immune sequencing data. Turning to the study itself: In terms of disease course, relapsing-remitting, secondary progressive and progressive-relapsing multiple sclerosis were included.

TCR beta cDNA libraries had unique molecular identifiers. TCRdb reanalysed the PCR reads using MiXCR and keeps one entry per CDR3 protein. The table records under 200,000 distinct CDR3 sequences, around 29% of them present only once. Study conclusions and caveats: Those with multiple sclerosis, the patient group, showed significantly lower normalized Chao1 diversity than controls. Controls had lower frequencies than patients of roughly five TRBV segments, which included TRBV5-6, TRBV5-1 and TRBV20-1.

CDR3 length equals 17 residues. V gave up 6 bases and J gave up 1 base, with 21 bases separating them. Details on this clonotype: The antigen is undetermined.

This TCR was sampled from a girl under 18 with multiple sclerosis. The sequenced material came from blood. The rearrangement joins TRBV12-3 or TRBV12-4 to TRBJ1-1; D unresolved. Here the CDR3 reads CASSPRNAGFGNTEAFF. In DNA, the CDR3 is TGTGCCAGCAGCCCCCGAAACGCTGGATTTGGGAACACTGAAGCTTTCTTT.